The present TCR beta chain was sequenced within a study of control samples from healthy donors and cancer patients. The CDR3 has 13 residues. Trimming cost V 5 bases and J 6 bases, with 13 bases left between them. Clones were read by immunoSEQ multiplex PCR, and TCRdb kept only the in-frame ones, dropping some. This table holds some 110,000 clones, more than 80% found once. The chain couples TRBV12-3 or TRBV12-4 to TRBJ1-1; the D gene is possibly TRBD1 (5 bases). The receptor comes from a woman aged 45 to 65 with colorectal cancer. The specimen sequenced was PBMCs. The CDR3 loop is CASSGDLGAEAFF. CDR3 coding DNA: TGTGCCAGCAGTGGGGACTTGGGAGCTGAAGCTTTCTTT.